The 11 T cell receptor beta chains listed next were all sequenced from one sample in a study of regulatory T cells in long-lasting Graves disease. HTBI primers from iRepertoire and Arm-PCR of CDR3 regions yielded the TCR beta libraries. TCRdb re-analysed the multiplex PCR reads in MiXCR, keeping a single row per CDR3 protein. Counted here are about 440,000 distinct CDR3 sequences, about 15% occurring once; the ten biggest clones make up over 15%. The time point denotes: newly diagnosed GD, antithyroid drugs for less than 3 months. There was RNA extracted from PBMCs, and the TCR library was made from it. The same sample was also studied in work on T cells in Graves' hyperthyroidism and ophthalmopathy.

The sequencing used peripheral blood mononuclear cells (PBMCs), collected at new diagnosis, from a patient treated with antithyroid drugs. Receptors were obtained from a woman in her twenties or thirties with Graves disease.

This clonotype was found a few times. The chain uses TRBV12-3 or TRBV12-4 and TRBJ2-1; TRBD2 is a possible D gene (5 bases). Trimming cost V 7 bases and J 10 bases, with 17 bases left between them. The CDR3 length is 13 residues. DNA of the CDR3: TGTGCCAGCACCCGGGCCCCGTCGGGGGAGCAGTTCTTC. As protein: CASTRAPSGEQFF.

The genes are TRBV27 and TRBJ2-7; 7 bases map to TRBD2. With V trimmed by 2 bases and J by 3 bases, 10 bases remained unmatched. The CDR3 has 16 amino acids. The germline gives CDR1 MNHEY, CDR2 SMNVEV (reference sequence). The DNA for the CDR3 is TGTGCCAGCAGTTTAATAAGCGGGATGCTCGACTACGAGCAGTACTTC. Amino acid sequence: CASSLISGMLDYEQYF.

Here the CDR3 reads CASSIGLAGGPLYNEQFF. The DNA of the CDR3 is TGTGCCAGTAGTATAGGACTAGCGGGAGGGCCGTTGTACAATGAGCAGTTCTTC. This rearrangement joins TRBV19 to TRBJ2-1, with 14 bases identical to TRBD2. Looked up from germline, CDR1 is LNHDA and CDR2 is SQIVND (reference sequence). V trimming: 1 base; J trimming: 4 bases; junction bases outside the gene matches: 6. The CDR3 has 18 residues.

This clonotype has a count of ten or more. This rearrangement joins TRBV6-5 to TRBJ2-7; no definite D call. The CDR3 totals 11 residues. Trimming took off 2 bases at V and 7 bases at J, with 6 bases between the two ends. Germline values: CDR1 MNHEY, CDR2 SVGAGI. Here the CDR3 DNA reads TGTGCCAGCAGTTACCTCCGGGAGCAGTACTTC. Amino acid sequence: CASSYLREQYF.

Here the CDR3 reads CATRGATGELFF. CDR3 bases: TGTGCCACCCGAGGGGCAACCGGGGAGCTGTTTTTT. This sequence joins TRBV24-1 and TRBJ2-2; the D gene could be TRBD1 or TRBD2 (5 bases each). V was trimmed by 9 bases and J by 5 bases, leaving 9 bases between them. Germline CDR1 reads KGHDR; CDR2 reads SFDVKD. The CDR3 totals 12 residues.

The CDR3 loop is CASSLAGGSIYEQYF. The CDR3 bases are TGTGCCAGCAGCCTAGCGGGAGGATCCATCTACGAGCAGTACTTC. The chain has TRBV14 and TRBJ2-7, with 10 nucleotides matching TRBD2. The CDR3 runs 15 residues. Per the germline V gene, CDR1 is SGHDN and CDR2 is FVKESK. J gave up 3 bases and V 4 bases, and 6 bases lay outside the gene matches.

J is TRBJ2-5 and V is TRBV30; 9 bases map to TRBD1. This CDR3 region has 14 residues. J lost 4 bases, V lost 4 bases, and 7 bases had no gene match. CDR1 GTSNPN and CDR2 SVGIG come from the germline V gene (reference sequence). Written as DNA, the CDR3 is TGTGCCTGGAACCGGGACAGGGCTAGAGAGACCCAGTACTTC. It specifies CAWNRDRARETQYF. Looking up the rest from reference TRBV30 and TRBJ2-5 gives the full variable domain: SQTIHQWPATLVQPVGSPLSLECTVEGTSNPNLYWYRQAAGRGLQLLFYSVGIGQISSEVPQNLSASRPQDRQFILSSKKLLLSDSGFYLCAWNRDRARETQYFGPGTRLLVL.

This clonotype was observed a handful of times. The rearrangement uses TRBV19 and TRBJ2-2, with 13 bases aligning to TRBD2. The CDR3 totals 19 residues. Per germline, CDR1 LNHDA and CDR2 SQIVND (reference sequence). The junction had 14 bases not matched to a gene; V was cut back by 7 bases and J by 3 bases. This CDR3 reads CASTAHGLAGASDTGELFF. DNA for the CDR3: TGTGCCAGTACCGCACATGGACTAGCGGGAGCTTCGGACACCGGGGAGCTGTTTTTT.

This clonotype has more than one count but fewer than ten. The CDR3 region is CASSLVGQSNEKLFF. As DNA, the CDR3 is TGTGCCAGCAGCTTGGTGGGCCAGTCTAATGAAAAACTGTTTTTT. This rearrangement joins TRBV5-8 to TRBJ1-4; D remains unclear. V shed 0 bases and J shed 3 bases, with 9 bases lying between them. The germline gives CDR1 SGHTS, CDR2 YDEGEE. The CDR3 loop spans 15 amino acids.

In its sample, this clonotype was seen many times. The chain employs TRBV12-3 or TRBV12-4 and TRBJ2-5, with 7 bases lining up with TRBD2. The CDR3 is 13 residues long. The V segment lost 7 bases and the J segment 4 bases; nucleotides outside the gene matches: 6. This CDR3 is CASKWGGVETQYF. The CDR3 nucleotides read TGTGCCAGCAAGTGGGGGGGGGTAGAGACCCAGTACTTC.

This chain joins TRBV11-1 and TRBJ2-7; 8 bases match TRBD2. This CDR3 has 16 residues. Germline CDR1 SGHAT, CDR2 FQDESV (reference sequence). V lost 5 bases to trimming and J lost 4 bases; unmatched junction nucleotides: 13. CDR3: CASSLMESGRGYEQYF. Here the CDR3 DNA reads TGTGCCAGCAGCCTCATGGAAAGCGGGAGAGGGTACGAGCAGTACTTC. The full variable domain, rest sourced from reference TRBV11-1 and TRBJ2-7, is EAEVAQSPRYKITEKSQAVAFWCDPISGHATLYWYRQILGQGPELLVQFQDESVVDDSQLPKDRFSAERLKGVDSTLKIQPAELGDSAMYLCASSLMESGRGYEQYFGPGTRLTVT.